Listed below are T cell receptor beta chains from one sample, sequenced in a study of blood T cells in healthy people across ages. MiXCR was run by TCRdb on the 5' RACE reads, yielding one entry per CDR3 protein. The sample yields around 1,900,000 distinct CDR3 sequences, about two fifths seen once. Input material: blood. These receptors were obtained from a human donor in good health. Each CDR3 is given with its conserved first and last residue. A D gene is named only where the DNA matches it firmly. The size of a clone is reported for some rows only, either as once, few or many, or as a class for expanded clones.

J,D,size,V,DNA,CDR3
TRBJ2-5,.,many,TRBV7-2,TGTGCCAGCAGCTGGGGACCCCAAGAGACCCAGTACTTC,CASSWGPQETQYF
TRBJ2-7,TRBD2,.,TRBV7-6,TGTGCCAGCAGCCCCCATGCAGCGGGGGGATATAGCCCCTCCTACGAGCAGTACTTC,CASSPHAAGGYSPSYEQYF
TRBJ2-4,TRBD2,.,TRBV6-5,TGTGCCAGCAGGCGGGGGATCGTTGGTATTCAGTACTTC,CASRRGIVGIQYF
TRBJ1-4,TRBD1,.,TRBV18,TGTGCCAGCTCACCGACAGGGGATGAAAAACTGTTTTTT,CASSPTGDEKLFF
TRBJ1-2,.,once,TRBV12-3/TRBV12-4,TGTGCCAGCAGTCCCTCCAGACGGGCCTATGGCTACACCTTC,CASSPSRRAYGYTF
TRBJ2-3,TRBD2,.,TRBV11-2,TGTGCCAGCAGCTTAGATATGCTAGCGGGGTTTGGCACAGATACGCAGTATTTT,CASSLDMLAGFGTDTQYF
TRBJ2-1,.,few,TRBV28,TGTGCCAGCAGTTTTACAGGTATGGATGAGCAGTTCTTC,CASSFTGMDEQFF
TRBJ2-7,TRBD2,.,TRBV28,TGTGCCAGCAGTATCCCGGGGGGGTCAGACTACGAGCAGTACTTC,CASSIPGGSDYEQYF
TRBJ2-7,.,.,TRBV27,TGTGCCAGCAGTTTATACCACTCCTATGGCGGTGAGCAGTACTTC,CASSLYHSYGGEQYF
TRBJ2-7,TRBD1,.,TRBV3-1,TGTGCCAGCGGCCGGACAGGGGCCCCCCACGAGCAGTACTTC,CASGRTGAPHEQYF
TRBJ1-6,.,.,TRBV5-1,TGCGCCAGCAGCTTGATTAGCTCCAATTCACCCCTCCACTTT,CASSLISSNSPLHF
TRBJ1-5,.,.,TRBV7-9,TGTGCCAGCAGCTGGGTAGGGGGCAATCAGCCCCAGCATTTT,CASSWVGGNQPQHF
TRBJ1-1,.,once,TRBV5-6,TGTGCCAGCAGCTCCTTTGACAGGCTCCACACTGAAGCTTTCTTT,CASSSFDRLHTEAFF
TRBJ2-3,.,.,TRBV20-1,TGCAGTGCTAGCGTGCAGGGCCACAGCACAGATACGCAGTATTTT,CSASVQGHSTDTQYF
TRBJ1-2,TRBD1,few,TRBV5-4,TGTGCCAGCAGCTTGGACCCAGGGGGGGCTCCTATCGGCTACACCTTC,CASSLDPGGAPIGYTF
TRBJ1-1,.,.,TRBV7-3,TGTGCCAGCAGCTTAGGGGTTTGGGACGGTGAAGCTTTCTTT,CASSLGVWDGEAFF
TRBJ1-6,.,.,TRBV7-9,TGTGCCAGCAGCTTAAACCCCGACAGGAATAATTCACCCCTCCACTTT,CASSLNPDRNNSPLHF
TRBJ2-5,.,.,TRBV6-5,TGTGCCAGCAGTTACGGCGAACTAGCCGAGACCCAGTACTTC,CASSYGELAETQYF
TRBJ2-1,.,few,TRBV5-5,TGTGCCAGCAGCTTGGCCTTGGTAGGTCCCCTGGAGCAGTTCTTC,CASSLALVGPLEQFF
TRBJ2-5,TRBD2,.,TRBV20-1,TGCAGTGCCAGCCGGCCGACACCGGGGGGGCAAGAGACCCAGTACTTC,CSASRPTPGGQETQYF
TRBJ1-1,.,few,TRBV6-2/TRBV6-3,TGTGCCAGCAGTCGCGCGATTGGGCTCATGAACACTGAAGCTTTCTTT,CASSRAIGLMNTEAFF
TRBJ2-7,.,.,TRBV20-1,TGCAGTGCGATACGGGGTCCCCTCAGCTACAACGAGCAGTACTTC,CSAIRGPLSYNEQYF
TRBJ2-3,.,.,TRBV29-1,TGCAGCTCGCGGAGAGGACAGACGTCTCCCACAGATACGCAGTATTTT,CSSRRGQTSPTDTQYF
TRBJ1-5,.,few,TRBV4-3,TGCGCCAGCAGCCAAGACGGACGGACTAATCAGCCCCAGCATTTT,CASSQDGRTNQPQHF
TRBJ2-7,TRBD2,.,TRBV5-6,TGTGCCAGCAGCTCGGGAGGTAGAGGTGAGCAGTACTTC,CASSSGGRGEQYF
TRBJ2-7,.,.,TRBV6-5,TGTGCCAGCAGGTACTCGTTTGGGGATTACGAGCAGTACTTC,CASRYSFGDYEQYF
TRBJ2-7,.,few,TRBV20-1,TGCAGTGCTAGAGATTTTCTAGCGAAATCCTACGAGCAGTACTTC,CSARDFLAKSYEQYF
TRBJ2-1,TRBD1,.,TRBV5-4,TGTGCCAGCAGCTTGGACGCCGGGACAGGGACATACAATGAGCAGTTCTTC,CASSLDAGTGTYNEQFF
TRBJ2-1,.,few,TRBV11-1,TGTGCCAGCAGCTTTTTTGGAGGAGTCGCCCGAACGGGTGATGAGCAGTTCTTC,CASSFFGGVARTGDEQFF
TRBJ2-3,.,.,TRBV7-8,TGTGCCAGCAGACTTCAGGGGATCCGCACAGATACGCAGTATTTT,CASRLQGIRTDTQYF
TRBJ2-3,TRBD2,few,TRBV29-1,TGCAGCGCTAAGGGTACTAGCGGGGCCCTTTATACGCAGTATTTT,CSAKGTSGALYTQYF
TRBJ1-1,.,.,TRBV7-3,TGTGCCAGCAGCTTAAGGACAGTTGGGTCCTCACAAGCGACTTTCTTT,CASSLRTVGSSQATFF
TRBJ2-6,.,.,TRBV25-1,TGTGCCAGCAGTGAATTGGGCAGCTACTCTGGGGCCAACGTCCTGACTTTC,CASSELGSYSGANVLTF
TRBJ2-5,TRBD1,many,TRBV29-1,TGCAGCGTTGGGACAGGGGTCGTAGCGGAACAGTACTTC,CSVGTGVVAEQYF
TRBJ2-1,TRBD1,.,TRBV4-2,TGTGCCAGCAGCCAAAGGGGACAGTCGGTTGAGCAGTTCTTC,CASSQRGQSVEQFF